These 6 T cell receptor beta chains were all obtained from the same sample, sequenced in a study of blood T cell repertoires in COVID-19. The method was immunoSEQ multiplex PCR; TCRdb's version includes in-frame clones alone and lacks a portion of them. The sample lists roughly 220,000 clones; around 81% were seen once. Sequenced: peripheral blood. The origin of the receptors is a woman in her 70s with acute or convalescent COVID-19.

The V and J genes are TRBV28 and TRBJ2-1; 10 bases agree with TRBD2. Germline assignment: CDR1 MDHEN and CDR2 SYDVKM. Trimming cost V 3 bases and J 5 bases; bases outside gene matches: 4. There are 15 residues in the CDR3. The CDR3 sequence is CASSLPGLANNEQFF. The CDR3 nucleotides read TGTGCCAGCAGTTTGCCGGGACTAGCGAACAATGAGCAGTTCTTC.

The gene calls are TRBV6-5 and TRBJ1-2; no reliable D call. Germline V gene sequence: CDR1 MNHEY, CDR2 SVGAGI. The CDR3 runs 12 residues. V lost 7 bases, J lost 8 bases, and 14 bases lay in between. As DNA, the CDR3 is TGTGCCAGCACTCTAGTCTCAGACGGCTACACCTTC. This encodes CASTLVSDGYTF.

The chain recombines TRBV18 with TRBJ1-1, with D perhaps matching TRBD1 (6 bases). Looked up from germline, CDR1 is KGHSH and CDR2 is LQKENI. With 6 bases removed from V and 4 bases from J, the gap between germline ends came to 18 bases. The CDR3 spans 15 residues. Written as DNA, the CDR3 is TGTGCCAGCTCGTCGGGGGGGGCCGGTGCCACTGAAGCTTTCTTT. This gives the protein CASSSGGAGATEAFF.

The J gene is TRBJ2-3, the V gene TRBV29-1, with D tentatively TRBD1 (6 bases). CDR3 size: 16 residues. Germline CDR1 reads SQVTM; CDR2 reads ANQGSEA. V was shortened by 3 bases and J by 1 base, with 17 bases between the two germline ends. The CDR3 DNA follows: TGCAGCGTTGAGCCCCTAATGGGACACGGCACAGATACGCAGTATTTT. Translating gives CSVEPLMGHGTDTQYF.

Here the CDR3 DNA reads TGTGCCAGCAGCGTCAGGGGGTTGGTGAATTCACCCCTCCACTTT. This encodes CASSVRGLVNSPLHF. The chain has TRBV9 and TRBJ1-6; 7 bases agree with TRBD1. This CDR3 is 15 amino acids long. Germline CDR1 SGDLS, CDR2 YYNGEE. J was trimmed by 7 bases and V by 2 bases; bases with no gene match: 6.

The V and J genes are TRBV9 and TRBJ2-3, with a weak D call TRBD2 (6 bases). V was trimmed by 1 base and J by 0 bases, leaving 12 bases between them. Germline V gene lookup returns CDR1 SGDLS and CDR2 YYNGEE. The CDR3 runs 16 residues. CDR3 loop: CASSVTPGLSTDTQYF. The CDR3 coding sequence is TGTGCCAGCAGCGTAACACCGGGACTTAGCACAGATACGCAGTATTTT.